Each of the 30 T cell receptor beta chains below was sequenced from the same sample in a study of shared clonotypes between healthy human individuals (dated by TCRdb to 2020 to 2022). Receptor libraries were prepared by the immunoSEQ multiplex PCR assay. The table was pulled from immuneACCESS by TCRdb, which kept in-frame rearrangements only. Such tables lose some clones; where checked, under half of the loss comes from unresolved V genes, and the rest has no known cause. This sample is represented by some 500,000 clones; about 96% of them were singletons. The ten top clones hold around 0.067% of the sample. Sequencing was performed on naive CD4+ T cells sorted from blood. Reading the label with the study, this specimen's cell subset or site is: CD45RA+ positively selected. Receptor source: a woman in her thirties in good health.

The J gene is TRBJ2-7, the V gene TRBV6-1; D is ambiguous. Germline V lookup: CDR1 MNHNS, CDR2 SASEGT. This CDR3 has 13 amino acids. Trimming took off 4 bases at V and 7 bases at J, with 14 bases between the two ends. The CDR3 region has the DNA TGTGCCAGCAGTGTGTTTTCGGTCGAAGAGCAGTACTTC. Protein sequence: CASSVFSVEEQYF.

The chain carries TRBV27 and TRBJ2-7, with D hard to call. The V end was cut by 5 bases, the J end by 6 bases, with 14 bases between. CDR1 MNHEY and CDR2 SMNVEV come from the germline V gene (reference sequence). This CDR3 region has 13 residues. CDR3 coding DNA: TGTGCCAGCAGTCCCCCCGGACGTGCCGAGCAGTACTTC. This translates into CASSPPGRAEQYF.

The rearrangement links TRBV7-3 to TRBJ2-2, with D possibly matching TRBD1 (6 bases). Germline V CDR1 and CDR2: SGHTA, FQGTGA. This CDR3 is built from 15 residues. Between the trimmed V and J ends, which lost 3 bases and 2 bases, there was a span of 10 bases. The CDR3 here is CASSLTGPNTGELFF. In DNA form, the CDR3 reads TGTGCCAGCAGCTTGACAGGTCCCAACACCGGGGAGCTGTTTTTT.

V usage is TRBV2 and J usage is TRBJ2-7; no reliable D call. Between the trimmed V and J ends, which lost 4 bases and 0 bases, there was a span of 7 bases. Germline lookup yields CDR1 SNHLY and CDR2 FYNNEI. The CDR3 is 13 residues long. CDR3 loop: CASSGANSYEQYF. The CDR3 DNA sequence: TGTGCCAGCAGTGGGGCAAACTCCTACGAGCAGTACTTC.

Regarding this clone: This specimen includes other DNA sequences encoding the same CDR3. CDR3 region: CASSSNYGYTF. CDR3 in DNA: TGTGCCAGCAGTTCCAACTATGGCTACACCTTC. This chain connects TRBV28 to TRBJ1-2; no firm D call. V was clipped by 4 bases and J by 2 bases, with 2 bases between them. The germline CDR1 and CDR2 sequences are MDHEN and SYDVKM. The CDR3 has 11 amino acids.

This chain connects TRBV28 to TRBJ1-4; D not certain. The CDR3 is 14 residues long. From germline, CDR1 is MDHEN and CDR2 SYDVKM. V was clipped by 10 bases and J by 8 bases, with 20 bases between them. In DNA form, the CDR3 reads TGTGCCACTTTCGAACGGGGTGGACGGGAAAAACTGTTTTTT. Translation: CATFERGGREKLFF.

The gene calls are TRBV28 and TRBJ2-2, with 12 nucleotides matching TRBD2. Germline trimming cut 4 bases from V and 6 bases from J; bases unmatched to any gene: 3. CDR1 is MDHEN, CDR2 SYDVKM, per germline. The CDR3 consists of 15 residues. CDR3 protein: CASSSSGGAPGELFF. The CDR3, as DNA: TGTGCCAGCAGTTCTAGCGGGGGGGCGCCCGGGGAGCTGTTTTTT.

The chain couples TRBV6-5 to TRBJ1-2, with no clear D. V dropped 6 bases and J dropped 4 bases, with 9 bases sitting between them. CDR1 is MNHEY and CDR2 is SVGAGI in the germline V gene. The CDR3 loop spans 12 amino acids. The DNA for the CDR3 is TGTGCCAGCAGGGCTACAAGCTATGGCTACACCTTC. Its protein product is CASRATSYGYTF.

J is TRBJ1-4 and V is TRBV5-1, with a tentative D call TRBD1 (6 bases). The CDR3 extends over 16 amino acids. Trimming stripped 1 base from V and 6 bases from J, with 16 bases between. CDR1 SGHRS and CDR2 YFSETQ come from the germline V gene. In DNA form, the CDR3 reads TGCGCCAGCAGCTTGAAGGAGTCCAGGGGAGATGAAAAACTGTTTTTT. This codes for CASSLKESRGDEKLFF.

V usage is TRBV4-1 and J usage is TRBJ2-5, with D possibly matching TRBD1 (6 bases). Germline CDR1 and CDR2: MGHRA and YSYEKL. The V end lost 0 bases, the J end lost 1 base, and 18 bases lay between the germline ends. The CDR3 has 18 residues. The CDR3 loop is CASSQERNGADSQETQYF. Written as DNA, the CDR3 is TGCGCCAGCAGCCAAGAAAGAAATGGTGCGGACAGCCAAGAGACCCAGTACTTC.

The genes are TRBV30 and TRBJ1-4, with 7 bases lining up with TRBD1. The J segment lost 4 bases and the V segment lost 2 bases, leaving 7 bases of the junction unmatched. In germline, CDR1 is GTSNPN, CDR2 SVGIG (reference sequence). The CDR3 runs 15 residues. DNA for the CDR3: TGTGCCTGGAGTTCCAAGGGGACAGATAATGAAAAACTGTTTTTT. Translating it yields CAWSSKGTDNEKLFF.

The genes are TRBV5-8 and TRBJ2-1, with D hard to call. The V end was cut by 0 bases, the J end by 10 bases, with 17 bases between. The CDR3 contains 15 residues. CDR1 and CDR2 from the germline V gene are SGHTS and YDEGEE. CDR3 DNA: TGTGCCAGCAGCTTGGCCTTGGGTGGTCGAGGCGAGCAGTTCTTC. It is translated as CASSLALGGRGEQFF.

The V call is TRBV27, the J call TRBJ2-2; D uncertain. The germline V gene encodes CDR1 MNHEY and CDR2 SMNVEV (reference sequence). V lost 4 bases, J lost 1 base, and 7 bases lay in between. CDR3 size: 14 residues. Here the CDR3 reads CASSSYGNTGELFF. The CDR3 DNA sequence: TGTGCCAGCAGTTCGTATGGGAACACCGGGGAGCTGTTTTTT.

This sequence joins TRBV27 and TRBJ1-2, with a tentative D call TRBD1 (5 bases). V was trimmed by 3 bases and J by 7 bases, leaving 12 bases between them. Germline CDR1 reads MNHEY; CDR2 reads SMNVEV (reference sequence). CDR3 length: 13 residues. The CDR3 DNA sequence: TGTGCCAGCAGTTTTGCCGGGAGGGGTGGCTACACCTTC. Translating it yields CASSFAGRGGYTF.

This chain connects TRBV28 to TRBJ1-2; 8 nucleotides line up with TRBD1. The CDR3 totals 21 residues. V dropped 3 bases and J dropped 7; count of bases not matched to a gene: 28. CDR1 and CDR2 from the germline V gene are MDHEN and SYDVKM. This CDR3 reads CASSFFPPSRTGPTWGRGYTF. The CDR3 DNA follows: TGTGCCAGCAGTTTTTTCCCCCCGTCCCGGACAGGGCCCACATGGGGTCGTGGCTACACCTTC.

This rearrangement joins TRBV2 to TRBJ1-1; no reliable D call. V was trimmed by 2 bases and J by 1 base, leaving 11 bases between them. CDR3 length equals 15 residues. The germline V gene encodes CDR1 SNHLY and CDR2 FYNNEI. The chain's CDR3 is CASSESGQENTEAFF. The CDR3 DNA reads as TGTGCCAGCAGTGAAAGTGGTCAGGAGAACACTGAAGCTTTCTTT.

This chain connects TRBV18 to TRBJ2-2, with 8 positions matching TRBD1. CDR3 length: 13 residues. Germline lookup yields CDR1 KGHSH and CDR2 LQKENI. V was pared by 4 bases and J by 7 bases, with 2 bases of the junction left unmatched. As DNA, the CDR3 is TGTGCCAGCTCACAGGGACAGGTCGGGGAGCTGTTTTTT. It codes for CASSQGQVGELFF.

The rearrangement uses TRBV10-1 and TRBJ2-7; TRBD2 agrees at 8 bases. The CDR3 sequence is 14 residues long. Germline CDR1 reads WNHNN; CDR2 reads SYGVQD (reference sequence). The V and J ends lost 4 bases and 9 bases, in that order; junction bases with no gene match: 11. The CDR3 nucleotides are TGCGCCAGCAGTGCCACTAGCGGTCAACGAGCGCAGTACTTC. Translating it yields CASSATSGQRAQYF.

V and J are TRBV19 and TRBJ1-5; D is uncertain. CDR3 length equals 12 residues. V was pared by 3 bases and J by 6 bases, with 6 bases between. Germline V gene sequence: CDR1 LNHDA, CDR2 SQIVND (reference sequence). The CDR3 nucleotides are TGTGCCAGTAGTATGCCGGTTCAGCCCCAGCATTTT. As protein: CASSMPVQPQHF.

The chain has TRBV5-1 and TRBJ2-1; a possible D gene is TRBD2 (6 bases). CDR1 and CDR2 (germline): SGHRS, YFSETQ. The V end was cut by 4 bases, the J end by 7 bases, with 21 bases between. The CDR3 contains 16 residues. The CDR3 sequence is CASSGRDFPQGNEQFF. CDR3 coding DNA: TGCGCCAGCAGCGGTCGGGACTTCCCTCAGGGAAATGAGCAGTTCTTC.

Only one count was recorded for this clone. The chain couples TRBV28 to TRBJ1-5, with D unclear. The V gene lost 2 bases and the J gene lost 5 bases, with 16 bases spanning the gap. The CDR3 contains 16 residues. Germline CDR1 and CDR2: MDHEN and SYDVKM. CDR3 in amino acids: CASSLEITRRHQPQHF. As DNA, the CDR3 is TGTGCCAGCAGTTTAGAGATCACTCGGAGGCATCAGCCCCAGCATTTT. Using reference TRBV28 and TRBJ1-5 for the parts outside the CDR3, the full variable domain is DVKVTQSSRYLVKRTGEKVFLECVQDMDHENMFWYRQDPGLGLRLIYFSYDVKMKEKGDIPEGYSVSREKKERFSLILESASTNQTSMYLCASSLEITRRHQPQHFGDGTRLSIL.

Concerning this clone itself: The same CDR3 arises from other DNA sequences in this sample as well. This chain connects TRBV28 to TRBJ2-6; either TRBD1 or TRBD2 may fit D (5 bases each). The CDR3 consists of 15 residues. The V gene's germline CDR1 is MDHEN and CDR2 SYDVKM. The V gene lost 3 bases and the J gene lost 4 bases, with 10 bases spanning the gap. In DNA, the CDR3 is TGTGCCAGCAGTTTTCCCGGGGCCGGGGCCAACGTCCTGACTTTC. Its translation: CASSFPGAGANVLTF.

The rearrangement uses TRBV25-1 and TRBJ2-3, with 11 bases lining up with TRBD2. The CDR3 is 15 amino acids. The ends lost 3 bases at V and 4 bases at J; junction bases unmatched: 3. Germline V gives CDR1 MGHDK, CDR2 SYGVNS. The CDR3 is CASSDGTSGADTQYF. The CDR3, as DNA: TGTGCCAGCAGTGATGGGACTAGCGGCGCAGATACGCAGTATTTT.

For this clone: This same CDR3 is encoded by further DNA sequences in the sample. This sequence joins TRBV19 and TRBJ2-1; D remains ambiguous. The CDR3 is 11 amino acids. Germline CDR1 LNHDA, CDR2 SQIVND (reference sequence). V was shortened by 5 bases and J by 3 bases, with 2 bases between the two germline ends. CDR3 sequence: CASSDYNEQFF. The CDR3 DNA is TGTGCCAGTAGTGACTACAATGAGCAGTTCTTC.

This clone was detected only once. The chain links TRBV4-2 to TRBJ2-5; 14 nucleotides align to TRBD2. CDR1 LGHNA and CDR2 YNFKEQ come from the germline V gene. V shed 1 base and J 0 bases; nucleotides not matched to a gene: 1. This CDR3 has 17 amino acids. The chain's CDR3 is CASSQGGLAGDQETQYF. In nucleotides, the CDR3 is TGTGCCAGCAGCCAAGGGGGACTAGCGGGGGACCAAGAGACCCAGTACTTC.

V gene TRBV28 combines with J gene TRBJ2-2; D unclear. Trimming removed 6 bases at V and 8 bases at J, with 16 bases between. Germline-derived CDR1 and CDR2 are MDHEN and SYDVKM. This CDR3 spans 14 amino acids. Here the CDR3 reads CASSTPGAAGELFF. Written as DNA, the CDR3 is TGTGCCAGCAGCACCCCGGGCGCGGCTGGGGAGCTGTTTTTT.

The rearrangement links TRBV19 to TRBJ2-7, with no clear D. Germline lookup yields CDR1 LNHDA and CDR2 SQIVND (reference sequence). The CDR3 runs 13 residues. V was pared by 5 bases and J by 4 bases, with 12 bases between. The DNA of the CDR3 is TGTGCCAGTAGTCTCCAGGTCCTATACGAGCAGTACTTC. Its translation is CASSLQVLYEQYF.

The chain employs TRBV7-9 and TRBJ2-5; D uncertain. V shed 5 bases and J shed 4 bases, with 14 bases lying between them. The CDR3 loop spans 14 amino acids. Germline values: CDR1 SEHNR, CDR2 FQNEAQ (reference sequence). The CDR3 loop is CASSRGNQRETQYF. CDR3 coding DNA: TGTGCCAGCAGCCGTGGAAATCAAAGAGAGACCCAGTACTTC.

The genes are TRBV7-8 and TRBJ2-3; D possibly corresponds to TRBD1 (6 bases). Germline V gives CDR1 SGHVS, CDR2 FQNEAQ. This CDR3 is 18 amino acids long. The germline V and J ends were trimmed by 5 bases and 8 bases, with 29 bases remaining between them. For the CDR3, the DNA is TGTGCCAGCAGCCGACGTACCCCCCAGGACAGAGGGGTCGGTACGCAGTATTTT. Translated, it gives CASSRRTPQDRGVGTQYF.

V and J are TRBV7-2 and TRBJ2-1, with 11 bases aligning to TRBD2. V was pared by 3 bases and J by 4 bases, with 8 bases of the junction left unmatched. CDR3 length: 17 residues. Germline V gene data show CDR1 as SGHTA and CDR2 as FQGNSA. The CDR3 DNA follows: TGTGCCAGCAGCTTGGACGGGACTAGCGGATATTACAATGAGCAGTTCTTC. This codes for CASSLDGTSGYYNEQFF.